The clone carrying this T cell receptor (beta chain) came up a few times. The sample is drawn from a study of blood T cell repertoires in COVID-19. Germline values: CDR1 LNHDA, CDR2 SQIVND (reference sequence). J lost 6 bases, V lost 9 bases, and 11 bases had no gene match. The CDR3 totals 14 residues. The repertoire was sequenced with immunoSEQ multiplex PCR; TCRdb's copy has only in-frame clones and lacks some. The sample has around 310,000 clones; 90% are singletons. This sequence joins TRBV19 and TRBJ1-5; 7 bases fit TRBD1. Sequenced material: peripheral blood. The source of this sequence is a middle-aged woman with COVID-19, enrolled during active disease. The CDR3 DNA sequence: TGTGCCAGCCACACAGGGGTGGTAGGTCAGCCCCAGCATTTT. Protein product: CASHTGVVGQPQHF.